This entry lists 18 T cell receptor beta chains sequenced from one sample in a study of blood T cell repertoires in COVID-19. Here immunoSEQ multiplex PCR was the method, and the copy in TCRdb shows in-frame clones only, minus some. The repertoire holds around 330,000 clones, with 70% to 90% as singletons. The sample comprised PBMCs or T cells enriched from blood (not recorded which). These TCRs come from a woman between 40 and 50 years old who had recovered from COVID-19.

The chain combines TRBV10-2 with TRBJ2-3, with D possibly being TRBD2 (6 bases). The CDR3 is 15 amino acids. V was cut by 8 bases and J by 6 bases, with 21 bases left in between. Per germline, CDR1 WSHSY and CDR2 SAAADI. In nucleotides, the CDR3 is TGCGCCAGCTCTATCCAGGGCCGGGCGGGGGATACGCAGTATTTT. Residues: CASSIQGRAGDTQYF.

This sequence joins TRBV11-3 and TRBJ2-3, with 10 bases that match TRBD2. V gave up 5 bases and J gave up 3 bases; unmatched junction bases: 8. The length of the CDR3 is 16 residues. CDR1 is SGHNT, CDR2 YENEEA, per germline. The CDR3 reads CASSPGAGGVTDTQYF. CDR3 nucleotide sequence: TGTGCCAGCAGCCCGGGAGCGGGAGGGGTGACAGATACGCAGTATTTT.

The V gene is TRBV3-1 (or the pseudogene TRBV3-2), the J gene TRBJ1-6; D ambiguous. Trimming took 7 bases from V and 7 from J, leaving 14 bases between them. This CDR3 comprises 14 residues. Per the germline V gene, CDR1 is LGHDT and CDR2 is YNNKEL (reference sequence). In nucleotides, the CDR3 is TGTGCCAGCACCGTTGGGCGAGGGAATTCACCCCTCCACTTT. This sequence encodes CASTVGRGNSPLHF.

The chain joins TRBV28 to TRBJ1-1, with D possibly being TRBD1 (6 bases). Germline CDR1 reads MDHEN; CDR2 reads SYDVKM. With 7 bases removed from V and 6 bases from J, the gap between germline ends came to 18 bases. CDR3 length equals 14 residues. CDR3: CASTQTEGVSEAFF. In DNA, the CDR3 is TGTGCCAGCACCCAGACTGAGGGGGTCTCTGAAGCTTTCTTT.

V is TRBV5-4 and J is TRBJ2-3, with TRBD2 identical over 8 bases. The length of the CDR3 is 16 residues. The germline gives CDR1 SGHNT, CDR2 YYREEE (reference sequence). Trimming cost V 4 bases and J 2 bases; bases outside gene matches: 9. The CDR3 is CASSRPGGASTDTQYF. CDR3 in DNA: TGTGCCAGCAGCAGGCCCGGGGGGGCCTCCACAGATACGCAGTATTTT.

The chain links TRBV28 to TRBJ1-6; 7 nucleotides align to TRBD1. V was clipped by 6 bases and J by 6 bases; unmatched bases: 8. The CDR3 is 15 amino acids. Germline V lookup: CDR1 MDHEN, CDR2 SYDVKM. The CDR3, as DNA: TGTGCCAGCAGGCTCCCCGGGACAGCTAATTCACCCCTCCACTTT. Translated, it gives CASRLPGTANSPLHF.

The CDR3 loop reads CASSPGQDNSPLHF. CDR3 DNA sequence: TGTGCCAGCAGCCCCGGACAGGACAATTCACCCCTCCACTTT. The V and J genes are TRBV5-6 and TRBJ1-6; 7 bases are shared with TRBD1. The CDR3 loop spans 14 amino acids. The ends lost 4 bases at V and 7 bases at J; junction bases unmatched: 5. CDR1 and CDR2 from the germline V gene are SGHDT and YYEEEE.

The chain is built from TRBV15 and TRBJ2-4; 9 bases are shared with TRBD1. The V gene end was trimmed by 5 bases and the J gene end by 5 bases; junction bases not matched to a gene: 4. This CDR3 comprises 14 residues. Per germline, CDR1 LNHNV and CDR2 YYDKDF (reference sequence). CDR3 nucleotide sequence: TGTGCCACCAGCCAGGACAGGGGCCAAAACATTCAGTACTTC. Translating gives CATSQDRGQNIQYF.

The V gene is TRBV4-1, the J gene TRBJ2-7; D perhaps matches TRBD1 (5 bases). The CDR3 is 15 residues long. Germline CDR1 is MGHRA and CDR2 is YSYEKL. V dropped 0 bases and J dropped 2 bases, with 11 bases sitting between them. The CDR3 protein is CASSQDLSRAYEQYF. For the CDR3, the DNA is TGCGCCAGCAGCCAAGATCTTAGCAGGGCCTACGAGCAGTACTTC.

The CDR3 loop reads CASTDRGRGQPQHF. CDR3 nucleotides: TGTGCCAGCACGGACAGGGGGCGAGGACAGCCCCAGCATTTT. The chain carries TRBV2 and TRBJ1-5; the match to TRBD1 covers 11 bases. CDR3 length equals 14 residues. Germline V gives CDR1 SNHLY, CDR2 FYNNEI. The ends lost 7 bases at V and 7 bases at J; junction bases unmatched: 6.

The V call is TRBV29-1, the J call TRBJ1-2; D remains unclear. Trimming took 3 bases from V and 5 from J, leaving 7 bases between them. There are 11 residues in the CDR3. The germline V gene encodes CDR1 SQVTM and CDR2 ANQGSEA. The CDR3 here is CSVERAYGYTF. CDR3 coding DNA: TGCAGCGTTGAGAGGGCGTATGGCTACACCTTC.

The J gene is TRBJ1-2, the V gene TRBV6-5; 11 bases align to TRBD1. After removal of 5 bases from V and 11 bases from J, the junction contained 4 bases not matched to a gene. Germline CDR1 MNHEY, CDR2 SVGAGI. This CDR3 region has 12 residues. The CDR3 spells CASSTGTGGYTF. The CDR3 DNA sequence: TGTGCCAGCAGTACCGGGACAGGGGGGTACACCTTC.

This rearrangement joins TRBV13 to TRBJ1-6, with D tentatively TRBD1 (6 bases). Germline values: CDR1 PRHDT, CDR2 FYEKMQ (reference sequence). CDR3 length: 17 residues. The germline V and J ends were trimmed by 2 bases and 2 bases, with 13 bases remaining between them. CDR3 sequence reads: CASSLIGRTAYNSPLHF. For the CDR3, the DNA is TGTGCCAGCAGCTTAATTGGCAGGACAGCCTATAATTCACCCCTCCACTTT.

The chain recombines TRBV24-1 with TRBJ2-3; D gene unclear. The CDR3 sequence is 13 residues long. Germline CDR1 KGHDR, CDR2 SFDVKD. The ends were cut back, 5 bases at V and 1 base at J, with 6 bases in the middle. CDR3 nucleotide sequence: TGTGCCACCAGTGGAGCCGGCACAGATACGCAGTATTTT. Translated: CATSGAGTDTQYF.

V gene TRBV7-2 combines with J gene TRBJ2-3, with 11 bases aligning to TRBD2. V shed 5 bases and J 2 bases; nucleotides not matched to a gene: 6. Germline CDR1 reads SGHTA; CDR2 reads FQGNSA. The CDR3 has 16 amino acids. The CDR3 DNA reads as TGTGCCAGCAGCCGCAGACTAGCGGGACTCACAGATACGCAGTATTTT. This translates into CASSRRLAGLTDTQYF.

The genes are TRBV2 and TRBJ2-7, with TRBD1 identical over 7 bases. J gave up 6 bases and V 10 bases, and 6 bases lay outside the gene matches. The CDR3 consists of 11 residues. CDR1 and CDR2 from the germline V gene are SNHLY and FYNNEI. CDR3 region: CATQGFAEQYF. In DNA, the CDR3 is TGTGCCACACAGGGGTTCGCCGAGCAGTACTTC.

J is TRBJ1-5 and V is TRBV7-2, with TRBD1 matching over 8 bases. The V gene's germline CDR1 is SGHTA and CDR2 FQGNSA. The CDR3 runs 15 residues. V shed 4 bases, J shed 6 bases, and the junction held 8 bases outside the gene matches. Written as DNA, the CDR3 is TGTGCCAGCAGCTCAGTCCAGGACAGGGCTCAGCCCCAGCATTTT. Amino acid sequence: CASSSVQDRAQPQHF.

The gene calls are TRBV27 and TRBJ1-5, with a tentative D call TRBD1 (6 bases). CDR1 and CDR2 from the germline V gene are MNHEY and SMNVEV (reference sequence). The V and J ends lost 1 base and 4 bases respectively, with 14 bases between them. The CDR3 is made up of 16 amino acids. The CDR3 here is CASSLFPRTENQPQHF. CDR3 DNA sequence: TGTGCCAGCAGTTTATTCCCCCGGACAGAGAATCAGCCCCAGCATTTT.